This entry is about one T cell receptor beta chain. Antigen unknown. Researchers reported sorting every CD8+ T cell subset in triplicate, around 300,000 cells per sort. Naive CD8+ T cells were CD45RO-CCR7+CD27+CD95-. The libraries of TRB cDNA were prepared using 5' RACE with UMI labels. TCRdb reanalyzed the 5' RACE reads, giving one entry per CDR3 protein sequence and no DNA. This sample's table reports about 130,000 distinct CDR3 sequences. The data stem from a study of CXCR3-negative and CXCR3-positive naive CD8 T cells. Study-level points and caveats: The TRB CDR3s that CXCR3-positive naive cells carried were more hydrophobic than those of CXCR3-negative naive cells.

This clonotype originated in a human donor in good health. Some clones in this sample may be carry-over from other donors' samples. The sequencing sample was made of naive CXCR3- CD8+ T cells from blood. The subset was: CD45RO-CCR7+CD27+CD95- naive CD8+ T cells lacking CXCR3 (TNR3-).

CDR3 sequence: CSVTAPRGEHYF. The J gene is TRBJ2-7, the V gene TRBV29-1; TCRdb's D call of TRBD1 is untestable without DNA. The CDR3 extends over 12 amino acids. The V gene's germline CDR1 is SQVTM and CDR2 ANQGSEA.